The 9 T cell receptor beta chains listed next were all sequenced from one sample in a study of sequential checkpoint blockade in melanoma (dated by TCRdb to about 2019). This sample's treatment or condition label indicates: randomized to nivolumab then ipilimumab (arm A) or the reverse (arm B). Library construction relied on the immunoSEQ multiplex PCR assay. TCRdb carries this immuneACCESS record with in-frame sequences only. Its versions omit some clonotypes, under half of them owing to an unresolved V gene in the studies checked, with the rest unexplained. For this sample the table gives more than 30,000 clones, of which 32% were detected only once. Jointly, the top ten make up roughly 1.6% of the sample. The sample consisted of tumor tissue (inferred from file names), taken from a patient given nivolumab and ipilimumab in sequence. These receptors originate from a human donor with melanoma.

J is TRBJ2-2 and V is TRBV19; D uncertain. The length of the CDR3 is 14 residues. Trimming took off 4 bases at V and 0 bases at J, with 6 bases between the two ends. The germline V gene has CDR1 LNHDA and CDR2 SQIVND (reference sequence). The CDR3 here is CASSNTANTGELFF. Written as DNA, the CDR3 is TGTGCCAGTAGTAATACAGCGAACACCGGGGAGCTGTTTTTT. Full variable domain (rest looked up from reference TRBV19 and TRBJ2-2): DGGITQSPKYLFRKEGQNVTLSCEQNLNHDAMYWYRQDPGQGLRLIYYSQIVNDFQKGDIAEGYSVSREKKESFPLTVTSAQKNPTAFYLCASSNTANTGELFFGEGSRLTVL.

In this sample, this clone turned up many times. This sequence joins TRBV11-3 and TRBJ2-5, with 7 bases lining up with TRBD1. CDR3 length: 17 amino acids. The germline gives CDR1 SGHNT, CDR2 YENEEA. V gave up 6 bases and J gave up 2 bases; unmatched junction bases: 15. The CDR3 protein is CASRGTTGVFGQETQYF. The CDR3 DNA follows: TGTGCCAGCAGAGGAACAACAGGGGTGTTTGGACAAGAGACCCAGTACTTC.

The chain uses TRBV11-3 and TRBJ2-7; 13 bases fit TRBD2. Germline values: CDR1 SGHNT, CDR2 YENEEA. This CDR3 contains 18 residues. V trimming: 2 bases; J trimming: 2 bases; junction bases outside the gene matches: 9. CDR3 DNA: TGTGCCAGCAGCTTAAGGACTAGCGGGAGAGGGGCACCCTACGAGCAGTACTTC. Translated, it gives CASSLRTSGRGAPYEQYF.

This clone appeared once. The chain uses TRBV19 and TRBJ1-1; D is possibly TRBD1 (5 bases). Trimming stripped 2 bases from V and 2 bases from J, with 9 bases between. CDR3 size: 14 residues. Germline V gene data show CDR1 as LNHDA and CDR2 as SQIVND (reference sequence). In nucleotides, the CDR3 is TGTGCCAGTAGTATACGGGGGATAAACACTGAAGCTTTCTTT. It specifies CASSIRGINTEAFF.

This clone came up a few times. This chain uses TRBV6-8 with TRBJ1-2; D is undetermined. The CDR3 loop spans 15 amino acids. The V end was cut by 5 bases, the J end by 2 bases, with 15 bases between. The germline gives CDR1 MNHGY, CDR2 SAAAGT. CDR3 in DNA: TGTGCCAGCAGTAGTTCCTCCGATGAGAACTATGGCTACACCTTC. This sequence encodes CASSSSSDENYGYTF.

The chain has TRBV7-2 and TRBJ2-7; no reliable D call. The CDR3 length is 13 residues. Germline lookup yields CDR1 SGHTA and CDR2 FQGNSA. The V end lost 2 bases, the J end lost 1 base, and 6 bases lay between the germline ends. Here the CDR3 DNA reads TGTGCCAGCAGCTTAAAAGAGTCCTACGAGCAGTACTTC. Its translation is CASSLKESYEQYF. The complete variable domain, with remaining parts taken from reference TRBV7-2 and TRBJ2-7, reads GAGVSQSPSNKVTEKGKDVELRCDPISGHTALYWYRQSLGQGLEFLIYFQGNSAPDKSGLPSDRFSAERTGGSVSTLTIQRTQQEDSAVYLCASSLKESYEQYFGPGTRLTVT.

The rearrangement uses TRBV5-1 and TRBJ1-3; D may be TRBD1 (5 bases). This CDR3 is built from 14 residues. V shed 0 bases and J shed 6 bases, with 10 bases lying between them. Per germline, CDR1 SGHRS and CDR2 YFSETQ. This CDR3 reads CASSLERGENTIYF. In DNA, the CDR3 is TGCGCCAGCAGCTTGGAAAGGGGAGAAAACACCATATATTTT. The whole variable domain, filled in from reference TRBV5-1 and TRBJ1-3, reads KAGVTQTPRYLIKTRGQQVTLSCSPISGHRSVSWYQQTPGQGLQFLFEYFSETQRNKGNFPGRFSGRQFSNSRSEMNVSTLELGDSALYLCASSLERGENTIYFGEGSWLTVV.

This clone appeared a few times. The CDR3 DNA reads as TGTGCCAGCAGCTCTGGACAGAGCTCCTACAATGAGCAGTTCTTC. Protein sequence: CASSSGQSSYNEQFF. V gene TRBV7-7 combines with J gene TRBJ2-1, with a tentative D call TRBD1 (6 bases). CDR3 length: 15 amino acids. The ends were cut back, 4 bases at V and 0 bases at J, with 10 bases in the middle. CDR1 SSHAT and CDR2 FNYEAQ come from the germline V gene (reference sequence).

This clone was recorded a few times. The read comes to an end 1 residue before the CDR3 does, leaving the germline J gene to fill in the end. This chain joins TRBV10-3 and TRBJ2-1; the D is unclear. The V gene's germline CDR1 is ENHRY and CDR2 SYGVKD. V shed 0 bases and J shed 8 bases, with 5 bases lying between them. This CDR3 region has 12 residues. The part of the CDR3 DNA that was read is TGTGCCATCAGTGAGTCTGGTTATGAGCAGTTC. Translating gives CAISESGYEQF. The whole CDR3 sequence is CAISESGYEQFF.